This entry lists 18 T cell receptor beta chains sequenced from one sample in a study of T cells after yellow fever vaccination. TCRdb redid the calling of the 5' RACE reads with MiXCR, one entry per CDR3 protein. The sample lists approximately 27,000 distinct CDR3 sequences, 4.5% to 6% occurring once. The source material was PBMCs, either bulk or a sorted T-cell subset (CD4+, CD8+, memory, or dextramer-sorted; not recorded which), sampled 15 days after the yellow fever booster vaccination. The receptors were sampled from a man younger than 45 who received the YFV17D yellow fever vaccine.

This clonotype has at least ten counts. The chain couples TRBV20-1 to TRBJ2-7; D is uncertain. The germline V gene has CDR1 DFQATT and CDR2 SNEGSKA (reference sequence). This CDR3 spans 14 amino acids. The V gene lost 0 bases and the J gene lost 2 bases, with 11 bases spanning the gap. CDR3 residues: CSARDLERAYEQYF. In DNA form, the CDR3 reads TGCAGTGCTAGAGATCTCGAAAGAGCCTACGAGCAGTACTTC.

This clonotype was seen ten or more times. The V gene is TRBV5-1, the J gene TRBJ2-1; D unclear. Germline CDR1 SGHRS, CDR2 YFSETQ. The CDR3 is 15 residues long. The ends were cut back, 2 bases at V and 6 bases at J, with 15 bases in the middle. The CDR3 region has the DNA TGCGCCAGCAGCTTACGTCTGCTGGCTGGCAATGAGCAGTTCTTC. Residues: CASSLRLLAGNEQFF.

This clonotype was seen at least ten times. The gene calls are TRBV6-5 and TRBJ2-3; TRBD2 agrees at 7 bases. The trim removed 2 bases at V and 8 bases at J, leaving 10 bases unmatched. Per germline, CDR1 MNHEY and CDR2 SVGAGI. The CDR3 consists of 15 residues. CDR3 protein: CASSYQSSGSGTQYF. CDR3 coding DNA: TGTGCCAGCAGTTACCAGTCTAGCGGTTCGGGTACGCAGTATTTT.

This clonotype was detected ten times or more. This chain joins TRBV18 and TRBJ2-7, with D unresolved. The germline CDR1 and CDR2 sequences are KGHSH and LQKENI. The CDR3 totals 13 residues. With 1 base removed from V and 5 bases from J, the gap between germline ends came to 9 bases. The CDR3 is CASSPLSNHEQYF. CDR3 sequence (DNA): TGTGCCAGCTCACCACTTAGCAACCACGAGCAGTACTTC.

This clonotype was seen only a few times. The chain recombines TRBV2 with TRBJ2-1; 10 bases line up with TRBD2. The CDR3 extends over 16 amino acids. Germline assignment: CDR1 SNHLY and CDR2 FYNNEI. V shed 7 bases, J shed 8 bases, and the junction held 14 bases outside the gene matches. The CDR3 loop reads CASIRSGLAVPDEQFF. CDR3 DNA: TGTGCCAGCATACGGTCCGGACTAGCGGTTCCGGATGAGCAGTTCTTC.

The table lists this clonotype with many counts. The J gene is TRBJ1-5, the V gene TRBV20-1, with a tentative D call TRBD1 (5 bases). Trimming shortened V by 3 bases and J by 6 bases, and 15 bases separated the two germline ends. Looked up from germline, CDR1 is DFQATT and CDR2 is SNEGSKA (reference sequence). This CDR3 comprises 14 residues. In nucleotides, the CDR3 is TGCAGTGCTAGGGCAGGGATAAGTAGTCAGCCCCAGCATTTT. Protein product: CSARAGISSQPQHF.

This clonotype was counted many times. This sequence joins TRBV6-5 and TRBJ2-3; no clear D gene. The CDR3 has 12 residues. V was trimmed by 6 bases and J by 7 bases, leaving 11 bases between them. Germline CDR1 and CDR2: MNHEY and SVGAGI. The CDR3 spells CASRTPANTQYF. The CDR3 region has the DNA TGTGCCAGCAGGACCCCAGCCAATACGCAGTATTTT.

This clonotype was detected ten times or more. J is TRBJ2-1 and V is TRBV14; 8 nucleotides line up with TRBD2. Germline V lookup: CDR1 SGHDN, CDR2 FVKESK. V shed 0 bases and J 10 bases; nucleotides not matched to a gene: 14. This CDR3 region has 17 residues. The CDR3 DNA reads TGTGCCAGCAGCCAAGAAAGCGGGAGCCCCCGCGGGAGGGAGCAGTTCTTC. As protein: CASSQESGSPRGREQFF.

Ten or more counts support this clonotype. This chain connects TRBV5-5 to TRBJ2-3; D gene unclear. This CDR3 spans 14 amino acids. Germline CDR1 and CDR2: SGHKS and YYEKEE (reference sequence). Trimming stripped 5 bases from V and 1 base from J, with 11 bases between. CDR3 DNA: TGTGCCAGCAGAGGGCCAAGCGGCACAGATACGCAGTATTTT. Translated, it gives CASRGPSGTDTQYF.

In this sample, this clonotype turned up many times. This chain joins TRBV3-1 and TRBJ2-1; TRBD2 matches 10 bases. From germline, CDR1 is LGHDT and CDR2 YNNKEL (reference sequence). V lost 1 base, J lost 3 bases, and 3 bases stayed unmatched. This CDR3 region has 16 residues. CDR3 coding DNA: TGTGCCAGCAGCCAAGTAGCGGGAGGTTTCTACAATGAGCAGTTCTTC. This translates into CASSQVAGGFYNEQFF.

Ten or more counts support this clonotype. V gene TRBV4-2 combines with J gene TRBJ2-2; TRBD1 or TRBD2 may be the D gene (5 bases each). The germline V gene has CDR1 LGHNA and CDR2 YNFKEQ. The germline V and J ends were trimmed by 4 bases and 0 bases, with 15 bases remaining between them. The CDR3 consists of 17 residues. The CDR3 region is CASSLLGRGTNTGELFF. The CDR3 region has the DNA TGTGCCAGCAGCCTTCTTGGACGGGGCACGAACACCGGGGAGCTGTTTTTT.

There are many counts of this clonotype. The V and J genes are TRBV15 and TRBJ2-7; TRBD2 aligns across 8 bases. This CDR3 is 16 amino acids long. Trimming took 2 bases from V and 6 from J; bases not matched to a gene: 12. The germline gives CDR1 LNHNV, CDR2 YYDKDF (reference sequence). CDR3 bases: TGTGCCACCAGCAGATTGACGGCGGGAGGACGATCCGAGCAGTACTTC. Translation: CATSRLTAGGRSEQYF. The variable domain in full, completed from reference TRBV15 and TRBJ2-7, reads DAMVIQNPRYQVTQFGKPVTLSCSQTLNHNVMYWYQQKSSQAPKLLFHYYDKDFNNEADTPDNFQSRRPNTSFCFLDIRSPGLGDTAMYLCATSRLTAGGRSEQYFGPGTRLTVT.

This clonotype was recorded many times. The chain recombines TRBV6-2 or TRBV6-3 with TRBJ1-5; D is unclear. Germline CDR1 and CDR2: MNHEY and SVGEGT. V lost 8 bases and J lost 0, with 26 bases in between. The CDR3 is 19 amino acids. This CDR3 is CASGRNWQVVPYSNQPQHF. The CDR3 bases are TGTGCCAGCGGGCGGAATTGGCAGGTCGTGCCTTATAGCAATCAGCCCCAGCATTTT.

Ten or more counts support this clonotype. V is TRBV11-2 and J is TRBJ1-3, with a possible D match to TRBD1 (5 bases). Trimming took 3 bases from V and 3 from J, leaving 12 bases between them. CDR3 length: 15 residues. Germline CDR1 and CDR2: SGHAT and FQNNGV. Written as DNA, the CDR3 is TGTGCCAGCAGCTTGGGGCAGGAATTTGGAAACACCATATATTTT. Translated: CASSLGQEFGNTIYF.

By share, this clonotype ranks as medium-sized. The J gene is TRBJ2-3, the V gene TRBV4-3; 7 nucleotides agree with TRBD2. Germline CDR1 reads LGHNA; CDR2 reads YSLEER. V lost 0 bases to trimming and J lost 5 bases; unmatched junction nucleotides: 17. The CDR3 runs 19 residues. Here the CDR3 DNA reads TGCGCCAGCAGCCAAGATCCCTTCGGGCGGGAGATGGGCGGAGATACGCAGTATTTT. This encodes CASSQDPFGREMGGDTQYF.

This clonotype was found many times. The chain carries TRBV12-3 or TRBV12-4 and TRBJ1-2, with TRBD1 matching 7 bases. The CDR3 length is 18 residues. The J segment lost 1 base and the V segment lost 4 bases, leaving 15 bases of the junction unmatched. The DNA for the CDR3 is TGTGCCAGCAGTTATTACTCGCTCCGGGACAGCCATAACTATGGCTACACCTTC. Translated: CASSYYSLRDSHNYGYTF.

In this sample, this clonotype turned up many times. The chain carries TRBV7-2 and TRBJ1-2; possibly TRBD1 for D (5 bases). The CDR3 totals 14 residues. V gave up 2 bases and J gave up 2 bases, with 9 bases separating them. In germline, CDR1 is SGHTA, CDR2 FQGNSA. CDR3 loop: CASSLSRENYGYTF. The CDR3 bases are TGTGCCAGCAGCTTAAGCAGGGAGAACTATGGCTACACCTTC.

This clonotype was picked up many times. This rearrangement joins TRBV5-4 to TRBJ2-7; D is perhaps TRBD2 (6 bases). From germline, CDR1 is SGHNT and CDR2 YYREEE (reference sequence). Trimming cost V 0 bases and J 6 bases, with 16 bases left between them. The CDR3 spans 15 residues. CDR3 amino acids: CASSLEGGGTSEQYF. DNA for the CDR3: TGTGCCAGCAGCTTGGAAGGTGGGGGGACGTCCGAGCAGTACTTC.